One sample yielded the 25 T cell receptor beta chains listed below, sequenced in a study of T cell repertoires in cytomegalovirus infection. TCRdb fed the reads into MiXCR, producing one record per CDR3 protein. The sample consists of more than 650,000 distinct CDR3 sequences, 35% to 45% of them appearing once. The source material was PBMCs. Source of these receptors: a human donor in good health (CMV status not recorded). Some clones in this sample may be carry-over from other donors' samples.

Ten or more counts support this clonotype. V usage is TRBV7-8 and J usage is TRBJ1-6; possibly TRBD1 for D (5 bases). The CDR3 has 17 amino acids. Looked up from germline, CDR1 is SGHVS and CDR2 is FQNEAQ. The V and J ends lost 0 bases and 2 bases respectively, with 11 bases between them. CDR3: CASSLAPGRTYNSPLHF. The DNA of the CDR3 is TGTGCCAGCAGCTTAGCTCCAGGGCGTACCTATAATTCACCCCTCCACTTT.

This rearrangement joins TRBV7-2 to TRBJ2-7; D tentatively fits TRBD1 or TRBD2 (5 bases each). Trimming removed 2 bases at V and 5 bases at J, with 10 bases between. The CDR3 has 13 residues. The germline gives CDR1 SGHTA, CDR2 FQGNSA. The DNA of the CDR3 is TGTGCCAGCAGCTTAAGGGACGGAAACGAGCAGTACTTC. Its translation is CASSLRDGNEQYF.

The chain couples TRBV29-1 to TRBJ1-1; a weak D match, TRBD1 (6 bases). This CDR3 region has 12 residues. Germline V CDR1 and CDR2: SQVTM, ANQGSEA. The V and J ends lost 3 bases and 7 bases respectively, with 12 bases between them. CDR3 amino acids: CSVERAQGEAFF. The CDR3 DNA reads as TGCAGCGTTGAGAGGGCACAGGGTGAAGCTTTCTTT.

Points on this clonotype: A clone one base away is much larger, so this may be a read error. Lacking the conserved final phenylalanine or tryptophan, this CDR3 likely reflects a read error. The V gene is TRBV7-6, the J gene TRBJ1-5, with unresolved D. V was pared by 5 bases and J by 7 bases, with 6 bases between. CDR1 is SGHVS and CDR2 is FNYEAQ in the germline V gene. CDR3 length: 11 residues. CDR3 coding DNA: TGTGCCAGCAGCCCTAACCAGCCCCAGCATTTG. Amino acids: CASSPNQPQHL.

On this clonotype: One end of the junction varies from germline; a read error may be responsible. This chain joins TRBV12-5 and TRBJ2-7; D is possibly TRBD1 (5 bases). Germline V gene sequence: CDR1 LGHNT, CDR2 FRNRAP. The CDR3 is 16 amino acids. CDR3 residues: CASVLVADTTSYEQYF. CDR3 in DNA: TGTGCTAGTGTTTTGGTGGCGGACACTACCTCCTACGAGCAGTACTTC.

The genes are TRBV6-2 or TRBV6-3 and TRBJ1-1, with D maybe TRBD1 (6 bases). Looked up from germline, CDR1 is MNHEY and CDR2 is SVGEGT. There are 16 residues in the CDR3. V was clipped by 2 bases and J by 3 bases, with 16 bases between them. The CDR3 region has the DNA TGTGCCAGCAGTTACGCACCGATAACAGGGCACACTGAAGCTTTCTTT. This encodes CASSYAPITGHTEAFF.

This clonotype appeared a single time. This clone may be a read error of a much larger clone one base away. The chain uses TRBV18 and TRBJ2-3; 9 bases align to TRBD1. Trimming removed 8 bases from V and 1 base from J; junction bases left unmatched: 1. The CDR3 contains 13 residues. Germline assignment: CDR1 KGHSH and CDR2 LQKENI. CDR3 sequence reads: CASRTGGTDTQYF. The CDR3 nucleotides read TGTGCCAGCCGGACAGGGGGCACAGATACGCAGTATTTT.

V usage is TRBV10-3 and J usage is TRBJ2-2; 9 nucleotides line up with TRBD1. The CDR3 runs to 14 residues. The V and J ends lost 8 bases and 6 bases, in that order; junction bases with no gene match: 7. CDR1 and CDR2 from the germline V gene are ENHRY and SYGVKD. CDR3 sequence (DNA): TGTGCCATCGCGGACAGGGGAGTCGCCGGGGAGCTGTTTTTT. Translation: CAIADRGVAGELFF.

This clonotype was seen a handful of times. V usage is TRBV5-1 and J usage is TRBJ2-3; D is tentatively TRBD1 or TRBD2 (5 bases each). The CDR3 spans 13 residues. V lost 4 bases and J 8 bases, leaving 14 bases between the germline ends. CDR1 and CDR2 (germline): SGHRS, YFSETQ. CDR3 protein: CASSTWMGTTQYF. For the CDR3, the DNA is TGCGCCAGCAGCACTTGGATGGGGACTACGCAGTATTTT.

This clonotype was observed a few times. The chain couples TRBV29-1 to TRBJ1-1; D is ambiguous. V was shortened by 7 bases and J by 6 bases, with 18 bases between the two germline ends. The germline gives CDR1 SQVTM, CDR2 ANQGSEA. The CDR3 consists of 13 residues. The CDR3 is CSASNRFGPEAFF. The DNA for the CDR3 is TGCAGCGCGTCAAATCGGTTTGGGCCTGAAGCTTTCTTT.

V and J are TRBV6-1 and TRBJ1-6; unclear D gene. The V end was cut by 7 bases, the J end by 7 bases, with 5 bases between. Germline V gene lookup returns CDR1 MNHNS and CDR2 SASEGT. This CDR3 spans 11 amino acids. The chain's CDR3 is CASTVNSPLHF. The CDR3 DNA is TGTGCCAGCACCGTGAATTCACCCCTCCACTTT.

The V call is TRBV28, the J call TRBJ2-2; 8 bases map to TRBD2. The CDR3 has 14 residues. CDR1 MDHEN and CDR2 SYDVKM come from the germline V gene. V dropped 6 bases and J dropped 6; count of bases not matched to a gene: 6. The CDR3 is CASRTAGVAGELFF. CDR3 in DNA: TGTGCCAGCAGGACAGCGGGAGTGGCCGGGGAGCTGTTTTTT.

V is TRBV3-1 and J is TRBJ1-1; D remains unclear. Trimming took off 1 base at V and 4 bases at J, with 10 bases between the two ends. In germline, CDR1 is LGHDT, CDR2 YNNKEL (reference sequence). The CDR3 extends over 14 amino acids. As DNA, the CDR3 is TGTGCCAGCAGCCAAGCAGCTGTGAGCACTGAAGCTTTCTTT. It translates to CASSQAAVSTEAFF.

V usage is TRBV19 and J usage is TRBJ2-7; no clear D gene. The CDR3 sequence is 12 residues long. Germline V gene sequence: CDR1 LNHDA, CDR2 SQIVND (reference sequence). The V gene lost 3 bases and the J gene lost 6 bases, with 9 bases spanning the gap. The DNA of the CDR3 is TGTGCCAGTAGTATCGGATGGGGCGAGCAGTACTTC. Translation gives CASSIGWGEQYF. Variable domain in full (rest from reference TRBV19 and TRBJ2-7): DGGITQSPKYLFRKEGQNVTLSCEQNLNHDAMYWYRQDPGQGLRLIYYSQIVNDFQKGDIAEGYSVSREKKESFPLTVTSAQKNPTAFYLCASSIGWGEQYFGPGTRLTVT.

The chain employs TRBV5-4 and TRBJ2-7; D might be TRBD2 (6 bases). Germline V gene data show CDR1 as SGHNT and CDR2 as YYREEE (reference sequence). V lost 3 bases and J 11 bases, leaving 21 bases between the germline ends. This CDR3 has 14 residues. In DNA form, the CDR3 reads TGTGCCAGCAGCTCCTACCGGACGGGGGAAGTGGAGTACTTC. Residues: CASSSYRTGEVEYF.

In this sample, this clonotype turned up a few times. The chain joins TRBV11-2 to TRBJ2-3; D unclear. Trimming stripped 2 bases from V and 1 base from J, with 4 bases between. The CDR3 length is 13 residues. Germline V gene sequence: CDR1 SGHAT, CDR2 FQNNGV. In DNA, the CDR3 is TGTGCCAGCAGCTTACCCCGCACAGATACGCAGTATTTT. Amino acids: CASSLPRTDTQYF. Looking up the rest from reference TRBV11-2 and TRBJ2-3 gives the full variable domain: EAGVAQSPRYKIIEKRQSVAFWCNPISGHATLYWYQQILGQGPKLLIQFQNNGVVDDSQLPKDRFSAERLKGVDSTLKIQPAKLEDSAVYLCASSLPRTDTQYFGPGTRLTVL.

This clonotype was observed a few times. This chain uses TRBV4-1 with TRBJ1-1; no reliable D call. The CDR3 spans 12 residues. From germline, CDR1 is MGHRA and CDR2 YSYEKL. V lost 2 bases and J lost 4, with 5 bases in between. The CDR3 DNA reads TGCGCCAGCAGCCAATTCGGCACTGAAGCTTTCTTT. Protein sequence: CASSQFGTEAFF.

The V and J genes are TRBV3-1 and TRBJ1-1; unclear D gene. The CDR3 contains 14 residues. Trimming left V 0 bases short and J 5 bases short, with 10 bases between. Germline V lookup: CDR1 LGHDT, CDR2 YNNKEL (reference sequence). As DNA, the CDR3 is TGTGCCAGCAGCCAAGATTGCAGTAGGACTGAAGCTTTCTTT. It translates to CASSQDCSRTEAFF.

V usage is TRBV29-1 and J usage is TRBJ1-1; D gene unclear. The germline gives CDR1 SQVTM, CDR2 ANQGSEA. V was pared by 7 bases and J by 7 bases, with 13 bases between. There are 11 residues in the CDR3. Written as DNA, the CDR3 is TGCAGCGGTGAGCTGGATTTTGAAGCTTTCTTT. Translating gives CSGELDFEAFF.

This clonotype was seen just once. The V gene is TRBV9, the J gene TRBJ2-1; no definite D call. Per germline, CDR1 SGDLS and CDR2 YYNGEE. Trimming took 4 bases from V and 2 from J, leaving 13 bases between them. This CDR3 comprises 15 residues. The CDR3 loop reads CASSQGLPPYNEQFF. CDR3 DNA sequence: TGTGCCAGCAGCCAAGGTCTCCCCCCCTACAATGAGCAGTTCTTC.

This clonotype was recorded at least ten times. The CDR3 spells CASSSRVYEQYF. The DNA for the CDR3 is TGTGCCAGCAGTTCCCGGGTGTATGAGCAGTACTTC. The J gene is TRBJ2-7, the V gene TRBV28; D is uncertain. This CDR3 is built from 12 residues. The germline gives CDR1 MDHEN, CDR2 SYDVKM. V gave up 4 bases and J gave up 7 bases, with 11 bases separating them.

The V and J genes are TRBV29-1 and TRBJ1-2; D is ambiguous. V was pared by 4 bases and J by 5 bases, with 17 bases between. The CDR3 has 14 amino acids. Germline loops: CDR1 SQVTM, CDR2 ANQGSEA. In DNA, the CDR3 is TGCAGCGTTGGATCAGGAGGCCAGGATTATGGCTACACCTTC. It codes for CSVGSGGQDYGYTF.

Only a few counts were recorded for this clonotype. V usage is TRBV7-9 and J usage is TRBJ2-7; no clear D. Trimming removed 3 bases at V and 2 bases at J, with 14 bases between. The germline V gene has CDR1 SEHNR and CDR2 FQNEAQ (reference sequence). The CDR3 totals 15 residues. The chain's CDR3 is CASSLVGSLPYEQYF. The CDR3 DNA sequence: TGTGCCAGCAGCTTGGTCGGGTCCCTTCCCTACGAGCAGTACTTC.

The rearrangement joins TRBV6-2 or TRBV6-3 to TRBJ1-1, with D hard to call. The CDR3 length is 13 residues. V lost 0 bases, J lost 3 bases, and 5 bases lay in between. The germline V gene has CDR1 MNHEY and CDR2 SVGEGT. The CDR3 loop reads CASSYSDDTEAFF. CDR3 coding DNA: TGTGCCAGCAGTTACTCAGATGACACTGAAGCTTTCTTT.

The CDR3 sequence is CASSSGVLSTQYF. As DNA, the CDR3 is TGTGCCAGCAGCTCAGGGGTGCTAAGTACGCAGTATTTT. J is TRBJ2-3 and V is TRBV11-3; tentatively, D is TRBD1 (6 bases). The germline V and J ends were trimmed by 4 bases and 8 bases, with 13 bases remaining between them. Germline lookup yields CDR1 SGHNT and CDR2 YENEEA. The CDR3 extends over 13 amino acids.